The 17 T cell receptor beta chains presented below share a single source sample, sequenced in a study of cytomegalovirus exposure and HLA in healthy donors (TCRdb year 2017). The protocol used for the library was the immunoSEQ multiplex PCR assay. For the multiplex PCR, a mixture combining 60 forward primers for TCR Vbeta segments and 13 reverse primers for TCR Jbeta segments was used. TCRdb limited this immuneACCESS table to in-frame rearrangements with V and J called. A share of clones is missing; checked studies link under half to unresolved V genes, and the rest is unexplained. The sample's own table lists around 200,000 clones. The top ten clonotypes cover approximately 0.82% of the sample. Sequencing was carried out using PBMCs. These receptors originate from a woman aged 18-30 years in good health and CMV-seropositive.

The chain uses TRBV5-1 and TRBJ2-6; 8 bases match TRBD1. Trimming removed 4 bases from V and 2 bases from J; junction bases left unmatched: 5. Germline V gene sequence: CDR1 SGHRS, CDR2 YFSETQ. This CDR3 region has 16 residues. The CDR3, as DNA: TGCGCCAGCAGCCCTCAGGGGGCAGCTGGGGCCAACGTCCTGACTTTC. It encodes CASSPQGAAGANVLTF.

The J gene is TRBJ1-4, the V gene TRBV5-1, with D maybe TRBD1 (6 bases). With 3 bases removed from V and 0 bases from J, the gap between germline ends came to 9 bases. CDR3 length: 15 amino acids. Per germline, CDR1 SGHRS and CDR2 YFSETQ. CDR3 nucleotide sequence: TGCGCCAGCAGCTCCGGACAGACAACTAATGAAAAACTGTTTTTT. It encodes CASSSGQTTNEKLFF. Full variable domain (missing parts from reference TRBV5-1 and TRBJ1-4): KAGVTQTPRYLIKTRGQQVTLSCSPISGHRSVSWYQQTPGQGLQFLFEYFSETQRNKGNFPGRFSGRQFSNSRSEMNVSTLELGDSALYLCASSSGQTTNEKLFFGSGTQLSVL.

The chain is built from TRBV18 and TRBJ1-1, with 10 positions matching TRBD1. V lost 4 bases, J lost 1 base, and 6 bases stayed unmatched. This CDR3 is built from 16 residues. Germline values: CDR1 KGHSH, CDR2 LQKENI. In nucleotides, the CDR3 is TGTGCCAGCTCACTCAAGACAGGGGGCTGGAACACTGAAGCTTTCTTT. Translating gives CASSLKTGGWNTEAFF.

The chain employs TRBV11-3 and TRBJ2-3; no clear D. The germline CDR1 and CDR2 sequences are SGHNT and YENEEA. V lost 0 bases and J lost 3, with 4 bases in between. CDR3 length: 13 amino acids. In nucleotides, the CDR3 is TGTGCCAGCAGCTTAGAGTTAACAGATACGCAGTATTTT. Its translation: CASSLELTDTQYF.

CDR3 DNA: TGTGCCAGCAGTGAAGAGGGTCTTGACAGGTCGTCTAACTATGGCTACACCTTC. It yields the protein CASSEEGLDRSSNYGYTF. This sequence joins TRBV6-1 and TRBJ1-2; a possible D gene is TRBD1 (6 bases). V was shortened by 1 base and J by 0 bases, with 18 bases between the two germline ends. Germline lookup yields CDR1 MNHNS and CDR2 SASEGT. This CDR3 is 18 amino acids long.

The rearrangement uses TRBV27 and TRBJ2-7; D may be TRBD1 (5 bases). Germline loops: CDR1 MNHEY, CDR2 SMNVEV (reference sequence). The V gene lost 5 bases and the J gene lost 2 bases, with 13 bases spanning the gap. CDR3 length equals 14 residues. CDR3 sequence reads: CASSEDSSPYEQYF. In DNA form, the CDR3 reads TGTGCCAGCAGTGAAGACAGTTCCCCCTACGAGCAGTACTTC.

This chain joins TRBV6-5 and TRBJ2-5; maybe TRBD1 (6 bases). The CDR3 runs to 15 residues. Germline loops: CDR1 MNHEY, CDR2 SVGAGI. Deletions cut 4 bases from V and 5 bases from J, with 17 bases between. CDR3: CASSFSPDSLETQYF. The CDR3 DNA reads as TGTGCCAGCAGTTTTAGTCCGGACAGTTTGGAGACCCAGTACTTC.

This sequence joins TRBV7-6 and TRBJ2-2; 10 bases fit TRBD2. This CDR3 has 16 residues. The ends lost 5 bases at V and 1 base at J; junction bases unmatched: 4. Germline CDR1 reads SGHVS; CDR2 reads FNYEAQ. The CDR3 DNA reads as TGTGCCAGCAGCAATCTAGCGGGGGAGAACACCGGGGAGCTGTTTTTT. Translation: CASSNLAGENTGELFF.

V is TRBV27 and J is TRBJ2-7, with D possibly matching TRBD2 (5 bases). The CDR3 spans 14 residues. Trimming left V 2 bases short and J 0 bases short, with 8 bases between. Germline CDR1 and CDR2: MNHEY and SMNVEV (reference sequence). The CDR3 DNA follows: TGTGCCAGCAGTTTACACGGGGTCTCCTACGAGCAGTACTTC. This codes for CASSLHGVSYEQYF.

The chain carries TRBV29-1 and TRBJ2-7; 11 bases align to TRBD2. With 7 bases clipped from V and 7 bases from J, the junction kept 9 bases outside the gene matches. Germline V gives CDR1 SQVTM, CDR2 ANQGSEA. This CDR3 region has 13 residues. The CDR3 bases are TGCAGCGCTCGGACTAGCGGGTGGCAGGAGCAGTACTTC. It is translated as CSARTSGWQEQYF.

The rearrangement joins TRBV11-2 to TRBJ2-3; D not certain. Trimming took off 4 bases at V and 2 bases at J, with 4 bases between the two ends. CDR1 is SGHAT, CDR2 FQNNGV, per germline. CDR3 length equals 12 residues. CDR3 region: CASSSVTDTQYF. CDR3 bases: TGTGCCAGCAGCTCCGTCACAGATACGCAGTATTTT.

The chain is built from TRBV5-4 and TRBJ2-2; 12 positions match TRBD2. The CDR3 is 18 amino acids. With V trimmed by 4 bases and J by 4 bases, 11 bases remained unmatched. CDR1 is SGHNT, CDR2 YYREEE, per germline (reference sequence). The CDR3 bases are TGTGCCAGCAGCCGCCGGGCTAGCGGGAGGGGGTCCACCGGGGAGCTGTTTTTT. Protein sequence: CASSRRASGRGSTGELFF.

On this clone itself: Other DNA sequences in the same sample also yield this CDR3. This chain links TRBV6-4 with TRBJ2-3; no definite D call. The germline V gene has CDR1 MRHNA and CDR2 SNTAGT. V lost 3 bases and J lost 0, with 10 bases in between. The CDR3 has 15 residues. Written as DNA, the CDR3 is TGTGCCAGCAGTGAGTCAGAGGCGAGCACAGATACGCAGTATTTT. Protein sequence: CASSESEASTDTQYF.

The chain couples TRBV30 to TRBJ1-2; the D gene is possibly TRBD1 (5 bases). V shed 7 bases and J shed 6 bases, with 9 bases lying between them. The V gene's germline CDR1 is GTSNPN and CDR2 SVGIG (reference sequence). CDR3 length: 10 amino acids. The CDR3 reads CASTRDGYTF. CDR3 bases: TGTGCCTCTACCAGGGATGGCTACACCTTC. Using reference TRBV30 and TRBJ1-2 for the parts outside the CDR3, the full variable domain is SQTIHQWPATLVQPVGSPLSLECTVEGTSNPNLYWYRQAAGRGLQLLFYSVGIGQISSEVPQNLSASRPQDRQFILSSKKLLLSDSGFYLCASTRDGYTFGSGTRLTVV.

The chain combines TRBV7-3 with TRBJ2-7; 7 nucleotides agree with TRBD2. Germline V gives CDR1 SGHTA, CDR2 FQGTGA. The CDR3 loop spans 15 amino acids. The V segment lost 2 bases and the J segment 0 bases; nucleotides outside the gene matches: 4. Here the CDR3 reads CASSLWGGGSYEQYF. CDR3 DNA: TGTGCCAGCAGCTTATGGGGGGGTGGCTCCTACGAGCAGTACTTC.

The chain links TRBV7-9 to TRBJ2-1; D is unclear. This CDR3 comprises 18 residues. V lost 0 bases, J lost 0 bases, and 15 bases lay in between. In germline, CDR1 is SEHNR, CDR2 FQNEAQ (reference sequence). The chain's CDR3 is CASSLAARSLTSYNEQFF. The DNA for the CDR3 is TGTGCCAGCAGCTTAGCGGCTAGAAGTTTAACCTCCTACAATGAGCAGTTCTTC.

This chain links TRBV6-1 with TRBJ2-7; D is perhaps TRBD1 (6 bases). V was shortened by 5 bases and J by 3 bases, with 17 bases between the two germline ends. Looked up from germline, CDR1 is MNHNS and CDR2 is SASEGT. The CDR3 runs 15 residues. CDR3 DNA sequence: TGTGCCAGCAGTACTGGACAGCCCGGGTTCTACGAGCAGTACTTC. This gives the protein CASSTGQPGFYEQYF.